This TCR beta chain was profiled in a study of T cell responses to AZD1222 COVID-19 vaccine. Whole-study context: Some second doses came at about 4 weeks and others at about 12 weeks; these were pooled. Study outcomes and limitations: Per reports, nearly half of all spike-specific TCRs target regions that are unmutated in variants. The peak T cell response came first, and repertoires were sampled only after it.

Sequenced by immunoSEQ multiplex PCR; TCRdb stores in-frame clones only, minus some. Seen here are about 160,000 clones, 88% observed once, and the top ten hold over 4.5%. As regards this clone: Its antigen is still unknown.

V lost 0 bases to trimming and J lost 2 bases, with 8 bases between them. This CDR3 has 14 residues. Germline-derived CDR1 and CDR2 are SGHRS and YFSETQ. The gene calls are TRBV5-1 and TRBJ2-5; D is ambiguous. This TCR was sampled from an adult in good health. The source material was peripheral blood, sampled on day 0 of AZD1222 vaccination. Here the CDR3 reads CASSLEARQETQYF. CDR3 bases: TGCGCCAGCAGCTTGGAAGCGCGGCAAGAGACCCAGTACTTC.